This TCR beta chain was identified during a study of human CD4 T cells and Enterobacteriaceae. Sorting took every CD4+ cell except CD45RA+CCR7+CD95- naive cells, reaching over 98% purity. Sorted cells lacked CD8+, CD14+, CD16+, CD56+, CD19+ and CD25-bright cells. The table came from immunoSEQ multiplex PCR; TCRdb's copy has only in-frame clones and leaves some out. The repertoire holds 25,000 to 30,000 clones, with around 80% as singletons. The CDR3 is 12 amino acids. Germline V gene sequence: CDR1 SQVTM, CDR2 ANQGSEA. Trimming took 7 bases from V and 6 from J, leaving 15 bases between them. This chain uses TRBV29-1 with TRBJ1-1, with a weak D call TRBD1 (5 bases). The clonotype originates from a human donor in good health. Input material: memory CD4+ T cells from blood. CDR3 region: CSDAQGKSEAFF. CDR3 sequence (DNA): TGCAGCGACGCCCAGGGAAAGTCTGAAGCTTTCTTT.